Reported below is one T cell receptor (beta chain). Its antigen is not identified. The CDR3 is 19 amino acids. The V gene's germline CDR1 is MGHRA and CDR2 YSYEKL. Trimming removed 3 bases from V and 7 bases from J; junction bases left unmatched: 15. Three rounds of nested PCR, following a modified ARM-PCR protocol, produced the TCRbeta library. Each CDR3 protein gets one entry after TCRdb re-called the multiplex PCR reads with MiXCR. The sample has fewer than 45,000 distinct CDR3 sequences, roughly two thirds seen once. This sample was included in a study of tumor and adjacent non-tumor tissue in lung cancer. Study background: Aged roughly 30 to 85 years, patients included roughly eleven men and 4 or 5 women with stage I to III disease. Around 4 million productive TCRbeta reads were obtained per sample on average.

The template was RNA from unsorted bulk tissue. More than 3 cm separated this lung sample from the edge of the tumor. The study's findings and limits: Tumor repertoires had a smaller top 100 clone share than normal lung.

This clonotype was sampled from a woman between 40 and 50 years old with non-small cell lung cancer. The sample comprised distant non-tumor lung tissue. The V and J genes are TRBV4-1 and TRBJ2-3, with 14 bases matching TRBD2. CDR3 sequence: CASSHHGLAGGPFRNTQYF. Here the CDR3 DNA reads TGCGCCAGCAGCCACCATGGACTAGCGGGGGGTCCATTCCGGAATACGCAGTATTTT.